This TCR beta chain came from a study of CD8 T cells in ankylosing spondylitis. The CDR3 length is 13 residues. Trimming removed 8 bases at V and 5 bases at J, with 12 bases between. TCRdb independently ran MiXCR on the 5' RACE reads; one entry per CDR3 protein. Among 200,000 or so distinct CDR3 sequences, 13% were seen once, and the ten largest hold approximately 11%. This clonotype occurred many times. This TCR was recovered from a female donor with ankylosing spondylitis or in good health (not recorded which). The material sequenced was blood, either unsorted or a sorted T cell fraction (not recorded which). The chain carries TRBV12-3 or TRBV12-4 and TRBJ1-4, with unresolved D. CDR3 bases: TGTGCCAGCCGGACCCTGGGAAATGAAAAACTGTTTTTT. Protein sequence: CASRTLGNEKLFF.